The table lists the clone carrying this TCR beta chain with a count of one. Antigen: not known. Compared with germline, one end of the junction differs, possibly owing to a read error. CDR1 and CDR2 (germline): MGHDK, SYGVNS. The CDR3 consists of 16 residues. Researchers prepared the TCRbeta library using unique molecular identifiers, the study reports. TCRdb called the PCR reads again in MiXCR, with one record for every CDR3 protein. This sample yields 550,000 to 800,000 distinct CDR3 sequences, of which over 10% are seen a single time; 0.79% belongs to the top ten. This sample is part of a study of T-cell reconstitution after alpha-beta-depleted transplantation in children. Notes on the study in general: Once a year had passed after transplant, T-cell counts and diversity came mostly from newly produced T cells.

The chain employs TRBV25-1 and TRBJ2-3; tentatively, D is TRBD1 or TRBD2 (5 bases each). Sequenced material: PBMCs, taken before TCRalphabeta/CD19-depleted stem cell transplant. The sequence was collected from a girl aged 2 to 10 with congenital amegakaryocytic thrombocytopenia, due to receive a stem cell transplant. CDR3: CASSLSGTESTDTLYF. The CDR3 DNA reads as TGTGCCAGCAGTCTCTCTGGGACGGAAAGCACAGATACGCTGTATTTT.